Sequencing of this T cell receptor (beta chain) was carried out in a study of Graves' ophthalmopathy and Graves' hyperthyroidism (dated by TCRdb to between 2018 and 2020). A note on the overall study: Hyperthyroidism was considered stable if no progression to ophthalmopathy occurred within 18 months of follow-up. The independent validation cohort included about 20 hyperthyroidism patients plus 17 patients who later progressed from hyperthyroidism to ophthalmopathy. A discovery set of 95 to 100 patients (43 ophthalmopathy, 57 stable hyperthyroidism) was enrolled to explore V-J signatures distinguishing ophthalmopathy from hyperthyroidism. In about six hyperthyroidism patients, the T-cell repertoire of thyroid tissue was compared with the T-cell repertoire of blood. Following sample collection, hyperthyroidism patients were given methimazole at a starting dose of 30 mg daily, and ophthalmopathy patients were given high-dose intravenous methylprednisolone. In total, some 130 blood samples were TCR-sequenced: 43 ophthalmopathy, roughly 77 hyperthyroidism and some 17 hyperthyroidism-to-ophthalmopathy patients. The study used signatures of the TCR beta repertoire to tell Graves' ophthalmopathy apart from Graves' hyperthyroidism and to predict which patients would progress to ophthalmopathy.

CDR1 and CDR2, looked up from the germline V gene, are SGHTA and FQGNSA. The CDR3 measures 15 amino acids from cysteine to phenylalanine. The CDR3 DNA has 45 bases and is translated from base 1. In its sample, this clonotype was seen many times. Its binding antigen is unknown. At one of its ends the junction is not consistent with the germline gene, which may arise from a read error. For repertoire sequencing, TCR beta CDR3 regions were amplified from RNA transcripts. The first round of RT-PCR was done with HTBI primers and the Qiagen OneStep RT-PCR kit, and was followed by a second round of multiplex PCR, then size selection and purification. Sequencing of the libraries was carried out on an Illumina HiSeq2000 in paired-end mode with 100 bp reads. The authors processed their data as follows. Reads were processed with SOAPnuke, discarding reads with adapters, uncalled bases, mean Phred below 15, or no exact constant-primer or identifier match. COPE v1.2.5 was used to merge the high-quality paired reads. Clonotypes were defined as unique nucleotide sequences and were aligned to IMGT TRB V, D and J references using MiTCR v1.1. The analysis was limited to V-J combinations with a frequency above 0.0001, which together covered over 99% of the repertoires. For each V-J combination, a TCR clonal expansion and chaos score was defined as the ratio of F50 clonal expansion to chaos observed in the TCRdist matrix. Features were reduced by Welch's t-statistics and random forest to over 10 V-J combinations, which fed a naive Bayes classifier. The similarity between thyroid and blood repertoires was quantified using the Morisita-Horn index. The public reads were run again by TCRdb, first through fastp at Q25 and then through MiXCR, and only productive beta chains were kept. One record per CDR3 amino acid sequence lists the most common genes and DNA. TCRdb assigned the V and J calls; the authors' analysis was not used. Within this sample are around 1.1 million distinct CDR3 sequences, with roughly 35% of them counted one time only. Around 10% of the sample comes from the top ten.

What the authors observed across the whole study: The 13-signature model separated ophthalmopathy from stable hyperthyroidism with over 85% sensitivity and approximately 81% specificity in cross-validation, and 80%/75% in the test set. Sample size was not predetermined statistically, and investigators were not blinded to group allocation. In validation, the model predicted ophthalmopathy progression with less than 71% sensitivity and approximately 75% specificity; 12 predicted patients were CT-confirmed with GO in a median of approximately 6.2 months. Most of the expanded thyroid clonotypes with a frequency above 0.001 were also detected in blood, and it was suggested that the thyroid immune response may be reflected by blood repertoires.

Hyperthyroidism patients were newly diagnosed, with disease duration under 2 months, and aged 18 to 65 years. Patients with other autoimmune diseases, uncontrolled infections, pregnancy or lactation were excluded. Diagnosis was based on clinical symptoms, serum thyroxine, TRAb, thyroid ultrasound and orbital computed tomography. Total RNA was extracted using Trizol reagent, and RNA quality was checked on an Agilent 2100 Bioanalyzer. Sequencing used peripheral blood or thyroid tissue (not recorded which). This receptor chain uses TRBV7-2 and TRBJ2-5; TRBD2 agrees with 10 junctional bases. This TCR was recovered from an adult man with Graves' hyperthyroidism. The sequence in DNA is TGTGCCAGCAGCACGCTTAGCGGGGGGCCAGAGCCCCAGTACTTC. Its protein product is CASSTLSGGPEPQYF.